This T cell receptor (beta chain) was recorded in a study of blood T cell repertoires in COVID-19. Study-level background: Sites across the United States, Italy and Spain contributed samples from acute and convalescent COVID-19.

Data came from immunoSEQ multiplex PCR; TCRdb stores just in-frame clones and leaves some out. The table lists 150,000 to 200,000 clones, over 75% of them singletons. V was cut by 0 bases and J by 2 bases, with 11 bases left in between. Germline V gene lookup returns CDR1 SGDLS and CDR2 YYNGEE. This CDR3 has 16 residues. This clone has more than one count but fewer than ten. The clonotype originates from a middle-aged man who had recovered from COVID-19. The rearrangement joins TRBV9 to TRBJ2-2, with a weak D call TRBD2 (5 bases). The sequenced sample was peripheral blood. The CDR3 region is CASSVVSSVNTGELFF. CDR3 in DNA: TGTGCCAGCAGCGTAGTCAGTAGCGTTAACACCGGGGAGCTGTTTTTT.